Listed below are T cell receptor beta chains from one sample, sequenced in a study of OX40 agonist ivuxolimab in advanced cancers. Assay: immunoSEQ multiplex PCR; the TCRdb copy retains only in-frame clones and omits some. The data contain fewer than 70,000 clones, more than 65% of them singletons. The sample was CD4+ or CD8+ T cells sorted from blood, taken in a trial of the OX40 agonist ivuxolimab. The receptors here all came from an adult with an advanced solid tumor such as melanoma, head and neck, liver or kidney cancer. Each CDR3 is given with its conserved first and last residue. The order of the fields is D gene, J gene, CDR3 length, V gene, clone size, CDR3 protein, CDR3 DNA. The D gene is left open where the match is weak. Some rows have no size entry. The others give once, few or many, or a class for an expanded clone.

>-|TRBJ1-2|14|TRBV28|-
CASLTTGLYYGYTF
TGTGCCAGTCTAACTACAGGACTTTACTATGGCTACACCTTC
>-|TRBJ1-4|15|TRBV6-1|-
CASSEVGGGNEKLFF
TGTGCCAGCAGTGAAGTTGGAGGGGGGAATGAAAAACTGTTTTTT
>-|TRBJ1-3|16|TRBV6-1|-
CASSEGRKASGNTIYF
TGTGCCAGCAGTGAAGGGAGGAAAGCTTCTGGAAACACCATATATTTT
>TRBD1|TRBJ2-1|14|TRBV27|-
CASSLGTGLREQFF
TGTGCCAGCAGTCTCGGGACAGGTTTGCGTGAGCAGTTCTTC
>-|TRBJ1-2|14|TRBV4-2|-
CASSIEGRDYGYTF
TGTGCCAGCAGCATCGAGGGACGAGACTATGGCTACACCTTC
>-|TRBJ2-3|17|TRBV27|-
CASSLSISQGLTDTQYF
TGTGCCAGCAGTTTATCTATTAGTCAGGGGCTCACAGATACGCAGTATTTT
>TRBD1|TRBJ2-7|14|TRBV18|-
CASSPGTGDYEQYF
TGTGCCAGCTCACCAGGGACAGGGGACTACGAGCAGTACTTC
>TRBD2|TRBJ2-5|15|TRBV27|-
CASSSPSGGKETQYF
TGTGCCAGCAGTTCGCCTAGCGGGGGTAAAGAGACCCAGTACTTC
>-|TRBJ1-2|16|TRBV11-2|once
CASSPIRGGTSYGYTF
TGTGCCAGCAGCCCAATTAGGGGGGGGACTTCCTATGGCTACACCTTC
>-|TRBJ1-1|10|TRBV29-1|-
CSVQNTEAFF
TGCAGCGTCCAGAACACTGAAGCTTTCTTT
>TRBD1|TRBJ1-4|13|TRBV28|-
CASSSRGQAQLFF
TGTGCCAGCAGTTCGCGGGGACAGGCCCAACTGTTTTTT
>-|TRBJ1-1|17|TRBV7-2|-
CASSPGRSRVLFTEAFF
TGTGCCAGCAGCCCCGGACGATCCAGGGTTTTATTCACTGAAGCTTTCTTT
>TRBD2|TRBJ2-1|15|TRBV18|-
CASSPTSGSYNEQFF
TGTGCCAGCTCCCCCACTAGCGGGAGTTACAATGAGCAGTTCTTC
>TRBD1|TRBJ1-6|16|TRBV5-1|many
CASSLGDSSYNSPLHF
TGCGCCAGCAGCTTGGGGGACAGCTCCTATAATTCACCCCTCCACTTT
>-|TRBJ2-7|12|TRBV28|-
CASSLMGYEQYF
TGTGCCAGCAGTTTAATGGGTTACGAGCAGTACTTC
>TRBD1|TRBJ2-3|15|TRBV7-6|-
CASSSWTGGTDTQYF
TGTGCCAGCAGCTCCTGGACAGGGGGAACAGATACGCAGTATTTT
>-|TRBJ2-3|15|TRBV11-2|-
CASRRPGLVTDTQYF
TGTGCCAGCAGACGACCGGGACTTGTCACAGATACGCAGTATTTT
>-|TRBJ1-6|15|TRBV2|-
CASTGAGVIGSPLHF
TGTGCCAGCACAGGGGCAGGGGTTATAGGATCACCCCTCCACTTT
>-|TRBJ2-7|14|TRBV19|once
CASSIGGSSYEQYF
TGTGCCAGTAGTATAGGTGGCAGCTCCTACGAGCAGTACTTC
>-|TRBJ2-7|15|TRBV10-3|few
CAISENAGAGYEQYF
TGTGCCATCAGTGAAAATGCAGGTGCTGGCTACGAGCAGTACTTC
>-|TRBJ2-1|16|TRBV21-1|-
CASSKRPGAGYNEQFF
TGTGCCAGCAGCAAAAGGCCAGGGGCGGGCTACAATGAGCAGTTCTTC
>-|TRBJ2-1|14|TRBV7-6|-
CASSVFSSYNEQFF
TGTGCCAGCAGTGTCTTCAGCTCCTACAATGAGCAGTTCTTC
>-|TRBJ1-1|14|TRBV18|-
CASSEWGQNTEAFF
TGTGCCAGCTCAGAATGGGGACAGAACACTGAAGCTTTCTTT
>-|TRBJ2-2|13|TRBV5-1|few
CASSLPDTGELFF
TGCGCCAGCAGCTTGCCTGACACCGGGGAGCTGTTTTTT
>-|TRBJ2-1|11|TRBV14|few
CASSFYNEQFF
TGTGCCAGCAGTTTTTACAATGAGCAGTTCTTC
>-|TRBJ1-5|15|TRBV15|-
CATSRDAQKDQPQHF
TGTGCCACCAGCAGAGACGCACAGAAGGATCAGCCCCAGCATTTT
>-|TRBJ1-6|17|TRBV27|-
CASSFSRGPVSNSPLHF
TGTGCCAGCAGTTTTTCGCGGGGGCCAGTTAGTAATTCACCCCTCCACTTT
>-|TRBJ1-1|14|TRBV7-2|-
CASSPGDLNTEAFF
TGTGCCAGCAGCCCCGGAGACTTGAACACTGAAGCTTTCTTT
>-|TRBJ2-5|13|TRBV6-1|-
CASSVVVWETQYF
TGTGCCAGCAGTGTAGTAGTCTGGGAGACCCAGTACTTC
>TRBD2|TRBJ2-7|15|TRBV28|-
CASSPPGGPTSEQYF
TGTGCCAGCAGTCCCCCGGGAGGGCCTACTTCCGAGCAGTACTTC
>-|TRBJ1-2|15|TRBV2|-
CASSEGVRTNYGYTF
TGTGCCAGCAGTGAAGGGGTCAGAACTAACTATGGCTACACCTTC
>TRBD2|TRBJ2-1|15|TRBV27|-
CASSLIAGRYNEQFF
TGTGCCAGCAGTCTCATAGCGGGGCGGTACAATGAGCAGTTCTTC
>-|TRBJ2-5|14|TRBV7-2|-
CASSLGRRGETQYF
TGTGCCAGCAGCTTAGGACGGCGGGGAGAGACCCAGTACTTC
>TRBD2|TRBJ2-3|15|TRBV30|-
CAWSGLAGATDTQYF
TGTGCCTGGAGTGGACTAGCGGGAGCCACAGATACGCAGTATTTT
>-|TRBJ1-4|16|TRBV6-5|-
CASSYRGAGMGEKLFF
TGTGCCAGCAGTTACCGGGGGGCAGGGATGGGTGAAAAACTGTTTTTT
>-|TRBJ1-5|13|TRBV19|few
CASRDLVNQPQHF
TGTGCCAGTAGGGACCTCGTCAATCAGCCCCAGCATTTT
>-|TRBJ1-1|16|TRBV5-8|-
CASSLPQGSLNTEAFF
TGTGCCAGCAGCCTACCCCAGGGTTCCTTGAACACTGAAGCTTTCTTT
>TRBD1|TRBJ1-2|13|TRBV28|-
CASSPWTGYGYTF
TGTGCCAGCAGTCCTTGGACAGGCTATGGCTACACCTTC
>-|TRBJ2-5|13|TRBV10-2|-
CASSANGVLAQYF
TGCGCCAGCAGTGCGAACGGGGTGCTCGCCCAGTACTTC
>-|TRBJ2-3|14|TRBV6-5|-
CASSLLGWTDTQYF
TGTGCCAGCAGTCTTCTGGGATGGACAGATACGCAGTATTTT
>TRBD1|TRBJ1-1|14|TRBV18|-
CASSLEQGDTEAFF
TGTGCCAGCTCACTCGAACAGGGGGACACTGAAGCTTTCTTT
>-|TRBJ2-5|15|TRBV7-9|-
CASSSPSSGQETQYF
TGTGCCAGCAGCTCCCCTTCCTCCGGTCAAGAGACCCAGTACTTC
>-|TRBJ1-2|15|TRBV28|-
CASITNGGEGYGYTF
TGTGCCAGCATTACTAACGGGGGCGAAGGCTATGGCTACACCTTC
>-|TRBJ1-3|14|TRBV29-1|-
CSVEGAYSGNTIYF
TGCAGCGTTGAAGGGGCGTACTCTGGAAACACCATATATTTT
>-|TRBJ1-2|14|TRBV7-2|-
CASSQERLVGGYTF
TGTGCCAGCAGCCAAGAGCGTCTTGTTGGTGGCTACACCTTC
>-|TRBJ1-2|12|TRBV18|-
CASSLVNYGYTF
TGTGCCAGCTCCTTGGTCAACTATGGCTACACCTTC
>-|TRBJ2-1|16|TRBV27|-
CASSLRRGQRYNEQFF
TGTGCCAGCAGTTTAAGACGAGGCCAGCGGTACAATGAGCAGTTCTTC
>-|TRBJ1-1|14|TRBV6-5|once
CASSYSAGRTEAFF
TGTGCCAGCAGTTACTCGGCAGGGCGTACTGAAGCTTTCTTT
>-|TRBJ1-1|14|TRBV7-2|-
CASAILQGNTEAFF
TGTGCCAGCGCAATTTTACAGGGGAACACTGAAGCTTTCTTT
>-|TRBJ2-7|14|TRBV18|-
CASSPPVRSYEQYF
TGTGCCAGCTCACCACCCGTCAGGTCCTACGAGCAGTACTTC
>-|TRBJ1-1|13|TRBV7-3|-
CASSLNRNTEAFF
TGTGCCAGCAGCTTAAACAGGAACACTGAAGCTTTCTTT
>TRBD1|TRBJ1-2|17|TRBV4-1|-
CASSQPPGTVGPYGYTF
TGCGCCAGCAGCCAACCTCCCGGGACAGTGGGCCCTTATGGCTACACCTTC
>TRBD1|TRBJ2-7|15|TRBV28|few
CASRSGTGSSYEQYF
TGTGCCAGCAGGTCCGGGACAGGGTCCTCCTACGAGCAGTACTTC
>TRBD1|TRBJ1-6|15|TRBV5-1|once
CASSLTGARNSPLHF
TGCGCCAGCAGCCTGACAGGGGCACGGAATTCACCCCTCCACTTT
>-|TRBJ2-3|15|TRBV5-1|-
CASSLSRPSTDTQYF
TGCGCCAGCAGCTTGAGTCGGCCTAGCACAGATACGCAGTATTTT
>TRBD1|TRBJ1-2|15|TRBV19|few
CASSIGQGATYGYTF
TGTGCCAGTAGTATTGGGCAGGGGGCGACTTATGGCTACACCTTC
>TRBD1|TRBJ1-2|15|TRBV27|few
CASSQGTGERWGYTF
TGTGCCAGCAGTCAAGGGACAGGGGAACGGTGGGGCTACACCTTC